Listed below are T cell receptor beta chains from one sample, sequenced in a study of T cells in localized non-small cell lung cancer. The protocol was immunoSEQ multiplex PCR, while the TCRdb copy is restricted to in-frame clones and leaves out a portion. Found here are about 47,000 clones, 85% to 90% of them singletons; the top ten hold roughly 2.5%. The sequencing used PBMCs, collected before any cancer treatment. The receptors stem from a man aged 40 to 69 with stage II lung adenocarcinoma. Both conserved end residues are part of each CDR3. D genes are given only for firm matches. Clone size, where shown, is once, few, many, or a class for clones that have expanded.

d_call | clone_size | j_call | v_call | cdr3_nt | cdr3_aa
NA | NA | TRBJ1-2 | TRBV27 | TGTGCCAGCAGTTTGTCAGGGAGGGAAGCGGGTTATGGCTACACCTTC | CASSLSGREAGYGYTF
NA | NA | TRBJ1-4 | TRBV6-6 | TGTGCCAGCGGGCTAGCTAATGAAAAACTGTTTTTT | CASGLANEKLFF
TRBD1 | NA | TRBJ1-2 | TRBV5-4 | TGTGCCAGCAGCTTGGACAGGGGACCCTATGGCTACACCTTC | CASSLDRGPYGYTF
NA | NA | TRBJ1-1 | TRBV20-1 | TGCAGTGCTAGCCGAGGAGAGGCTTTCTTT | CSASRGEAFF
TRBD1 | NA | TRBJ2-7 | TRBV6-1 | TGTGCCAGCAGTGAAGGGACAGGGGGCTACGAGCAGTACTTC | CASSEGTGGYEQYF
NA | NA | TRBJ2-3 | TRBV4-1 | TGCGCCAGCAGGGCTAGCACAGATACGCAGTATTTT | CASRASTDTQYF
TRBD2 | NA | TRBJ2-1 | TRBV4-2 | TGTGCCAGCAGCCAAGAGCGGGGGGGCTACAATGAGCAGTTCTTC | CASSQERGGYNEQFF
NA | NA | TRBJ2-4 | TRBV5-6 | TGTGCCAGCAGCTTGTTACACCAAAGACTAGCCAAAAACATTCAGTACTTC | CASSLLHQRLAKNIQYF
NA | NA | TRBJ1-1 | TRBV2 | TGTGCCAGCCTAGGTTATACGGACACCGGGTTCACCATGAACACTGAAGCTTTCTTT | CASLGYTDTGFTMNTEAFF
NA | NA | TRBJ2-1 | TRBV6-1 | TGTGCCAGCAGTGAAAATATTGGGTTGGACTACCTGTACAATGAGCAGTTCTTC | CASSENIGLDYLYNEQFF
NA | once | TRBJ2-3 | TRBV5-1 | TGCGCCAGCAGCTTGGGCGCAGGAAAAGATACGCAGTATTTT | CASSLGAGKDTQYF
NA | NA | TRBJ1-1 | TRBV5-1 | TGCGCCAGCAGGGCGGGGACGAGATCGGCTGAAGCTTTCTTT | CASRAGTRSAEAFF
NA | NA | TRBJ2-7 | TRBV5-1 | TGCGCCAGCAGCTTGGGGTTCAGGGGGGGCTACGAGCAGTACTTC | CASSLGFRGGYEQYF
NA | NA | TRBJ1-1 | TRBV21-1 | TGTGCCAGCAGCAATTCGACCCCCCCAACGAAGAACACTGAAGCTTTCTTT | CASSNSTPPTKNTEAFF
NA | NA | TRBJ2-7 | TRBV6-5 | TGTGCCAGCAGTAAAACTAGCTCCTACGAGCAGTACTTC | CASSKTSSYEQYF
NA | NA | TRBJ1-1 | TRBV4-2 | TGTGCCAGCAGCTTGTTGGCGGACACTGAAGCTTTCTTT | CASSLLADTEAFF
NA | NA | TRBJ1-5 | TRBV6-1 | TGTGCCAGCAGTGAAAAAGGGTATGGCAATCAGCCCCAGCATTTT | CASSEKGYGNQPQHF
TRBD1 | NA | TRBJ2-5 | TRBV2 | TGTGCCAGCAGTTCAACCACAGGGGCGACCCAGTACTTC | CASSSTTGATQYF
TRBD1 | NA | TRBJ1-3 | TRBV7-2 | TGTGCCAGCGACAGGGGTACATTCTCTGGAAACACCATATATTTT | CASDRGTFSGNTIYF
TRBD2 | NA | TRBJ2-3 | TRBV25-1 | TGTGCCAGCAGCGCAAGCGGGGGGCTCACAGATACGCAGTATTTT | CASSASGGLTDTQYF
NA | NA | TRBJ2-1 | TRBV25-1 | TGTGCCACCTCCTCAAATCGGGAGTACAGTGATGAGCAGTTCTTC | CATSSNREYSDEQFF